These T cell receptor beta chains were read from a single sample in a study of PD-L1 blockade in urothelial cancer. TCRdb's copy holds only in-frame clones and misses some; the assay was immunoSEQ multiplex PCR. In the table there are about 23,000 clones, under 95% of which are singletons. Specimen: PBMCs, collected around atezolizumab (anti-PD-L1) treatment. The receptors stem from an older woman with urothelial cancer. CDR3s include the opening cysteine and the closing phenylalanine or tryptophan. D genes are given only for firm matches.

j_call d_call v_call cdr3_aa cdr3_nt
TRBJ2-7 - TRBV6-5 CASSLRDTSYEQYF TGTGCCAGCAGTCTCCGGGACACCTCCTACGAGCAGTACTTC
TRBJ2-1 - TRBV7-2 CASSPSRAGYNEQFF TGTGCCAGCAGCCCCAGCCGGGCGGGGTACAATGAGCAGTTCTTC
TRBJ2-2 - TRBV4-3 CASSQEYGYGALGLPGELFF TGCGCCAGCAGCCAAGAGTATGGGTATGGGGCCCTTGGGCTTCCCGGGGAGCTGTTTTTT
TRBJ1-1 - TRBV9 CASSVGGTLHTEAFF TGTGCCAGCAGCGTAGGAGGGACACTTCACACTGAAGCTTTCTTT
TRBJ1-5 - TRBV10-2 CASTDVRGNQPQHF TGCGCCAGCACCGACGTCAGGGGCAATCAGCCCCAGCATTTT
TRBJ2-7 TRBD1 TRBV27 CASSWASDRGLYRQYF TGTGCCAGCAGTTGGGCCTCGGACAGGGGGTTGTATCGGCAGTACTTC
TRBJ1-2 TRBD1 TRBV4-3 CASSQDLGQGQGYTF TGCGCCAGCAGCCAAGACCTAGGACAGGGCCAGGGCTACACCTTC
TRBJ2-5 - TRBV7-9 CASSRFETQYF TGTGCCAGCAGCCGGTTCGAGACCCAGTACTTC
TRBJ2-2 TRBD2 TRBV4-3 CASSQGGGNTGELFF TGCGCCAGCAGCCAAGGCGGGGGGAACACCGGGGAGCTGTTTTTT
TRBJ2-7 - TRBV6-5 CASRAPDKSYEQYF TGTGCCAGCAGGGCCCCGGACAAATCCTACGAGCAGTACTTC
TRBJ2-3 TRBD2 TRBV19 CASSPGTRAGSDTQYF TGTGCCAGTAGTCCAGGGACTAGGGCGGGCTCAGATACGCAGTATTTT
TRBJ2-3 TRBD2 TRBV6-6 CASKFSGSTDTQYF TGTGCCAGCAAGTTTAGCGGGAGCACAGATACGCAGTATTTT